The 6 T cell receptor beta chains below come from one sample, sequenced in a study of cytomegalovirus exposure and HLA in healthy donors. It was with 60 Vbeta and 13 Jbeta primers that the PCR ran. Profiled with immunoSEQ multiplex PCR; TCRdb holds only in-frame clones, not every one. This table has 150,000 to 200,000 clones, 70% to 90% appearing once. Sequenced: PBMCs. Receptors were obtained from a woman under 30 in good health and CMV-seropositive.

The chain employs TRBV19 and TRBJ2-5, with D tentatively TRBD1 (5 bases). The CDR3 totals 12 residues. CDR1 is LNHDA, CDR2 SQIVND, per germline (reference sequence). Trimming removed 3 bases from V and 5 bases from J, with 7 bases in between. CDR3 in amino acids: CASSMKGETQYF. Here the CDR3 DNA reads TGTGCCAGTAGTATGAAGGGGGAGACCCAGTACTTC.

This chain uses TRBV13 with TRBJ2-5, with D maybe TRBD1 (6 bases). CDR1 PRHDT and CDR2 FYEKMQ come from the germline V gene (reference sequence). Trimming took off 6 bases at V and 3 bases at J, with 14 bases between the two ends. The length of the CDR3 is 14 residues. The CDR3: CASSLPGDKETQYF. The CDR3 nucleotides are TGTGCCAGCAGTCTCCCAGGGGATAAAGAGACCCAGTACTTC.

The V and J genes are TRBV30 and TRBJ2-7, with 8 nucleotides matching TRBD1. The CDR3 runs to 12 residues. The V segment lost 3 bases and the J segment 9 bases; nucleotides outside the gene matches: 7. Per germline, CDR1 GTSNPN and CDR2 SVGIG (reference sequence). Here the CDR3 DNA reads TGTGCCTGGAGCGCAGGACAGGGACGGCAGTACTTC. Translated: CAWSAGQGRQYF.

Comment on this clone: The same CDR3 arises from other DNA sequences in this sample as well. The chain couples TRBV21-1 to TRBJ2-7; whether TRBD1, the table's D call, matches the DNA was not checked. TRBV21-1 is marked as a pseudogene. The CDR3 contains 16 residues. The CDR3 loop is CASSKGERTGFPEQYV. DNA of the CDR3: TGTGCCAGCAGCAAGGGGGAGCGGACAGGGTTTCCCGAACAGTACGTC.

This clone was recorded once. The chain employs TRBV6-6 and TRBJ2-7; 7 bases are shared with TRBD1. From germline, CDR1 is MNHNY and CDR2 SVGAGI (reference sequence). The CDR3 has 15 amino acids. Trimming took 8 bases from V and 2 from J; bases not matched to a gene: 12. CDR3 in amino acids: CASANPGQTTYEQYF. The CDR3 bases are TGTGCCAGCGCGAATCCGGGACAGACAACCTACGAGCAGTACTTC.

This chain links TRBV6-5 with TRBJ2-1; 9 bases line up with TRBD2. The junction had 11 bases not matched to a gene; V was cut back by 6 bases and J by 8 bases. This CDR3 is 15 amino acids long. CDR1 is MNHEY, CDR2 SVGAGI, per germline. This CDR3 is CASSSEGVAGDEQFF. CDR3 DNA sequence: TGTGCCAGCAGCTCAGAGGGAGTAGCGGGGGATGAGCAGTTCTTC.